The rows below give T cell receptor beta chains drawn from one sample of a study of blood T cell repertoires in COVID-19. Libraries were prepared by immunoSEQ multiplex PCR; TCRdb keeps only in-frame clonotypes and omits some of them. The sample holds over 55,000 clones, about 68% seen once. The sequenced material came from peripheral blood. These TCRs come from a woman in her seventies with acute or convalescent COVID-19. The CDR3 runs from the conserved cysteine through the conserved F or W. A D gene is named only where the DNA matches it firmly. Some rows have no size entry. The others give once, few or many, or a class for an expanded clone.

V gene	J gene	D gene	clone size	CDR3 protein	CDR3 DNA
TRBV9	TRBJ1-1	NA	NA	CASTTGNVNTEAFF	TGTGCCAGCACTACAGGGAACGTGAACACTGAAGCTTTCTTT
TRBV9	TRBJ2-1	TRBD1	NA	CASSVTPGQGAQSEQFF	TGTGCCAGCAGCGTAACGCCGGGACAGGGGGCGCAGAGTGAGCAGTTCTTC
TRBV19	TRBJ2-2	NA	NA	CASSPLGTVRTGELFF	TGTGCCAGTAGTCCCTTGGGGACTGTAAGGACCGGGGAGCTGTTTTTT
TRBV30	TRBJ2-1	NA	NA	CAWSPRTGERQFF	TGTGCCTGGAGCCCACGAACGGGGGAGAGGCAGTTCTTC
TRBV5-1	TRBJ2-1	TRBD2	NA	CASSLGTTYYNEQFF	TGCGCCAGCAGCTTAGGGACTACGTACTACAATGAGCAGTTCTTC
TRBV11-2	TRBJ2-3	NA	NA	CASSLTLRGDTQYF	TGTGCCAGCAGCCTAACACTTAGGGGCGATACGCAGTATTTT
TRBV5-6	TRBJ2-4	NA	NA	CASSLAPKAKNIQYF	TGTGCCAGCAGCTTGGCCCCCAAAGCCAAAAACATTCAGTACTTC
TRBV5-4	TRBJ1-2	TRBD1	NA	CARRFNDRDKYTF	TGTGCCAGAAGATTCAATGACAGGGATAAATACACCTTC
TRBV27	TRBJ2-3	TRBD1	NA	CASSINRGQGTDTQYF	TGTGCCAGCAGTATCAACAGGGGGCAGGGCACAGATACGCAGTATTTT
TRBV6-4	TRBJ1-5	NA	NA	CASTLTGSNQPQHF	TGTGCCAGCACCCTTACAGGGAGCAATCAGCCCCAGCATTTT
TRBV6-5	TRBJ2-1	TRBD2	NA	CASSSGRAGSEQFF	TGTGCCAGCAGCAGCGGGAGGGCAGGATCTGAGCAGTTCTTC
TRBV5-1	TRBJ2-2	TRBD1	NA	CASSSTAGTGDTGELFF	TGCGCCAGCAGCTCTACCGCCGGGACAGGGGACACCGGGGAGCTGTTTTTT
TRBV29-1	TRBJ1-2	NA	NA	CSVELQGLDGYTF	TGCAGCGTTGAATTGCAGGGACTCGATGGCTACACCTTC
TRBV7-9	TRBJ1-1	NA	NA	CASSSTRVFGNTEAFF	TGTGCCAGCAGCTCCACTAGGGTCTTCGGGAACACTGAAGCTTTCTTT
TRBV2	TRBJ1-2	NA	NA	CASSESPGQQAGYTF	TGTGCCAGCAGTGAGAGCCCCGGACAGCAGGCAGGCTACACCTTC
TRBV28	TRBJ1-5	NA	NA	CASSLLGQGFQPQHF	TGTGCCAGCAGTTTATTGGGGCAGGGTTTTCAGCCCCAGCATTTT
TRBV4-2	TRBJ2-7	TRBD2	NA	CASSQPGLAGSSEQYF	TGTGCCAGCAGCCAACCGGGACTAGCGGGATCTAGCGAGCAGTACTTC
TRBV5-6	TRBJ1-2	NA	NA	CASSIGTSVSYTF	TGTGCCAGCAGCATTGGGACATCCGTGAGCTACACCTTC
TRBV7-8	TRBJ1-6	TRBD1	NA	CASSLRTGTGDSPLHF	TGTGCCAGCAGCTTACGCACCGGGACAGGGGATTCACCCCTCCACTTT
TRBV30	TRBJ2-3	NA	NA	CAWSVRSADTQYF	TGTGCCTGGAGTGTAAGGAGTGCAGATACGCAGTATTTT
TRBV5-1	TRBJ2-1	NA	NA	CASSPQVASDNEQFF	TGCGCCAGCAGTCCACAGGTAGCATCGGACAATGAGCAGTTCTTC
TRBV19	TRBJ1-2	TRBD1	NA	CASSLVPRTGSGYTF	TGTGCCAGTAGCCTCGTCCCCCGGACAGGGTCGGGCTACACCTTC
TRBV7-3	TRBJ2-6	NA	NA	CASSLRSGSSGANVLTF	TGTGCCAGCAGCTTAAGATCGGGAAGCTCTGGGGCCAACGTCCTGACTTTC
TRBV6-5	TRBJ1-2	TRBD1	NA	CASSLRQGAGGYTF	TGTGCCAGCAGTTTAAGACAGGGGGCTGGCGGCTACACCTTC
TRBV29-1	TRBJ2-3	NA	NA	CSVGQRHNTDTQYF	TGCAGCGTTGGACAGAGACATAACACAGATACGCAGTATTTT
TRBV19	TRBJ1-6	NA	once	CASTEGSYNSPLHF	TGTGCCAGTACCGAGGGCTCCTATAATTCACCCCTCCACTTT
TRBV19	TRBJ1-3	TRBD1	NA	CASNPGQGYTGNTIYF	TGTGCCAGTAACCCGGGACAGGGGTACACTGGAAACACCATATATTTT
TRBV19	TRBJ1-4	TRBD1	NA	CASSQQGTTNEKLFF	TGTGCCAGTAGTCAACAGGGGACAACTAATGAAAAACTGTTTTTT
TRBV28	TRBJ2-1	TRBD2	NA	CASSPGGLAGNNEQFF	TGTGCCAGCAGCCCCGGGGGACTAGCGGGAAACAATGAGCAGTTCTTC
TRBV5-4	TRBJ2-7	TRBD1	NA	CASSLRRTGTPYEQYF	TGTGCCAGCAGCTTGAGGCGGACAGGGACGCCCTACGAGCAGTACTTC
TRBV7-9	TRBJ1-2	NA	NA	CASNLGQSNNYGYTF	TGTGCCAGCAACCTTGGGCAAAGCAATAACTATGGCTACACCTTC
TRBV6-5	TRBJ2-6	NA	NA	CASRMNRDGANVLTF	TGTGCCAGCAGAATGAACAGGGATGGGGCCAACGTCCTGACTTTC
TRBV18	TRBJ1-2	NA	NA	CASSSSGTQPVGYTF	TGTGCCAGCTCATCATCCGGGACACAGCCAGTGGGCTACACCTTC
TRBV11-1	TRBJ2-3	NA	NA	CASSPSTDTQYF	TGTGCCAGCAGCCCTAGCACAGATACGCAGTATTTT
TRBV28	TRBJ2-7	TRBD2	few	CASSRGRASREQYF	TGTGCCAGCAGCCGCGGGAGGGCCTCCCGCGAGCAGTACTTC
TRBV19	TRBJ2-1	TRBD1	NA	CASSIGTGGYHEQFF	TGTGCCAGTAGTATAGGGACAGGGGGCTACCATGAGCAGTTCTTC
TRBV5-5	TRBJ1-2	NA	NA	CASSLEVGSNYGYTF	TGTGCCAGCAGCTTGGAGGTAGGGAGTAACTATGGCTACACCTTC
TRBV6-5	TRBJ1-5	TRBD1	few	CASSYGTGGADQPQHF	TGTGCCAGCAGTTACGGGACAGGGGGCGCGGATCAGCCCCAGCATTTT
TRBV4-2	TRBJ2-4	TRBD2	NA	CASSQVGGSKNIQYF	TGTGCCAGCAGCCAAGTCGGGGGGTCCAAAAACATTCAGTACTTC
TRBV5-1	TRBJ1-2	TRBD1	NA	CASSFLPGQGDYGYTF	TGCGCCAGCAGCTTTTTACCGGGACAGGGGGACTATGGCTACACCTTC
TRBV9	TRBJ2-7	NA	NA	CASSVAGTVNSYEQYF	TGTGCCAGCAGCGTAGCCGGGACTGTCAACTCCTACGAGCAGTACTTC
TRBV7-6	TRBJ2-3	TRBD1	NA	CASFRDRDTDTQYF	TGTGCCAGCTTCCGGGACAGAGACACAGATACGCAGTATTTT
TRBV3-1/TRBV3-2	TRBJ1-2	NA	NA	CASSQETGNYGYTF	TGTGCCAGCAGCCAAGAAACAGGGAACTATGGCTACACCTTC
TRBV2	TRBJ1-4	NA	once	CASSQDRLSTNEKLFF	TGTGCCAGCAGCCAGGACAGATTATCAACTAATGAAAAACTGTTTTTT